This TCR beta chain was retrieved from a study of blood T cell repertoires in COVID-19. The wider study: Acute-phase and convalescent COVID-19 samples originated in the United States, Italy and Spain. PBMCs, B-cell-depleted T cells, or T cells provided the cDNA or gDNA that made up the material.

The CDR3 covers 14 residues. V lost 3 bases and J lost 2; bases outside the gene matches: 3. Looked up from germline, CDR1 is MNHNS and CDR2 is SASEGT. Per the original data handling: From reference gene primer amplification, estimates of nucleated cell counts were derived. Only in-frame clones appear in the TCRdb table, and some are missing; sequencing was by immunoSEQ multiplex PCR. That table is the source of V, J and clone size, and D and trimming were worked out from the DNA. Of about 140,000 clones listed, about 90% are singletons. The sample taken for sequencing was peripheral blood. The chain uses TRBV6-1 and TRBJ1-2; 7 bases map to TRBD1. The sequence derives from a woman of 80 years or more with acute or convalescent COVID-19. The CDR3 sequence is CASSDATGNYGYTF. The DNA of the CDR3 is TGTGCCAGCAGTGACGCGACAGGGAACTATGGCTACACCTTC.